This note documents a single TCR beta chain sequence. Its antigen is not identified. This entry belongs to a study of T cells in localized non-small cell lung cancer. Study findings and constraints: Tumor showed lower T cell clonality than uninvolved adjacent lung, where it was highest.

Repertoires were generated with immunoSEQ multiplex PCR, while TCRdb's copy carries only in-frame clones and drops some. Seen here are tens of thousands of clones, about four fifths observed once, and the top ten hold about 18%. The clonotype was recovered from a male donor at least 60 years old with stage III squamous cell lung carcinoma. Material: peripheral blood, obtained before any cancer treatment.

CDR3 DNA: TGTGCCAGCGCCTCTTCCAGCAATCAGCCCCAGCATTTT. Amino acid sequence: CASASSSNQPQHF. This chain uses TRBV2 with TRBJ1-5; D is unresolved. V lost 8 bases and J 1 base, leaving 9 bases between the germline ends. CDR3 length equals 13 residues. CDR1 is SNHLY and CDR2 is FYNNEI in the germline V gene.